This entry lists 11 T cell receptor beta chains sequenced from one sample in a study of CD8+ T cells in alopecia areata. Reverse transcribed after extraction, RNA yielded cDNA as the sequencing template. Libraries were prepared by immunoSEQ multiplex PCR; TCRdb keeps only in-frame clonotypes and omits some of them. The data contain around 110,000 clones, approximately 54% of them singletons. Treatment defined: oral pan-JAK inhibitor, 5-10 mg twice daily. The source material was CD8+ T cells sorted from blood, sampled at week 24, from a patient treated with tofacitinib. The receptors were gathered from a human donor with alopecia areata.

The rearrangement uses TRBV4-1 and TRBJ2-1; a possible D gene is TRBD2 (5 bases). The length of the CDR3 is 17 residues. CDR1 and CDR2 (germline): MGHRA, YSYEKL. V lost 4 bases and J 0 bases, leaving 16 bases between the germline ends. This chain's CDR3 is CASSPRGWASSYNEQFF. CDR3 DNA sequence: TGCGCCAGCAGCCCAAGAGGGTGGGCGAGCTCCTACAATGAGCAGTTCTTC.

Concerning this clone: Other DNA sequences in the sample encode the same CDR3. V usage is TRBV11-2 and J usage is TRBJ1-5, with unresolved D. From germline, CDR1 is SGHAT and CDR2 FQNNGV. V was clipped by 3 bases and J by 5 bases, with 11 bases between them. The CDR3 has 14 residues. CDR3 nucleotides: TGTGCCAGCAGCTTGGATGGAGGTGATCAGCCCCAGCATTTT. Translating gives CASSLDGGDQPQHF.

This clone occurred a few times. The chain uses TRBV29-1 and TRBJ1-2; possibly TRBD1 for D (6 bases). There are 13 residues in the CDR3. Looked up from germline, CDR1 is SQVTM and CDR2 is ANQGSEA. V was trimmed by 4 bases and J by 9 bases, leaving 18 bases between them. CDR3 protein: CSVVGGRESRYTF. The CDR3 DNA follows: TGCAGCGTTGTTGGGGGGCGAGAGAGTCGCTACACCTTC. The full variable domain, rest sourced from reference TRBV29-1 and TRBJ1-2, is SAVISQKPSRDICQRGTSLTIQCQVDSQVTMMFWYRQQPGQSLTLIATANQGSEATYESGFVIDKFPISRPNLTFSTLTVSNMSPEDSSIYLCSVVGGRESRYTFGSGTRLTVV.

The chain couples TRBV5-6 to TRBJ2-4, with TRBD2 identical over 7 bases. The germline gives CDR1 SGHDT, CDR2 YYEEEE. The CDR3 spans 15 residues. J gave up 3 bases and V 2 bases, and 5 bases lay outside the gene matches. CDR3 sequence (DNA): TGTGCCAGCAGCTTAGAGAGCGGGGACAAAAACATTCAGTACTTC. It is translated as CASSLESGDKNIQYF.

The chain recombines TRBV13 with TRBJ2-7; 9 bases match TRBD2. Trimming cost V 5 bases and J 0 bases; bases outside gene matches: 5. The germline V gene has CDR1 PRHDT and CDR2 FYEKMQ (reference sequence). The CDR3 is made up of 15 amino acids. CDR3 in DNA: TGTGCCAGCAGCAATGGACTAGCGCGCTCCTACGAGCAGTACTTC. The encoded protein is CASSNGLARSYEQYF.

J is TRBJ2-7 and V is TRBV19; D gene unclear. The germline CDR1 and CDR2 sequences are LNHDA and SQIVND (reference sequence). The CDR3 has 11 amino acids. V was cut by 5 bases and J by 3 bases, with 5 bases left in between. The CDR3 nucleotides read TGTGCCAGTAGTGGGCACTACGAGCAGTACTTC. Protein product: CASSGHYEQYF.

The chain employs TRBV7-2 and TRBJ2-3, with D possibly TRBD2 on 5 matching bases. CDR1 is SGHTA and CDR2 is FQGNSA in the germline V gene. This CDR3 comprises 15 residues. The ends were cut back, 5 bases at V and 0 bases at J, with 12 bases in the middle. The DNA of the CDR3 is TGTGCCAGCAGCCTGGGAGAGACAAGCACAGATACGCAGTATTTT. Protein: CASSLGETSTDTQYF.

For the CDR3, the DNA is TGTGCCAGCAGTTTAAGGGAACAGGGAGACGAGCAGTACTTC. It encodes CASSLREQGDEQYF. The V gene is TRBV27, the J gene TRBJ2-7, with D maybe TRBD1 (6 bases). This CDR3 spans 14 amino acids. Trimming stripped 2 bases from V and 5 bases from J, with 13 bases between. Germline-derived CDR1 and CDR2 are MNHEY and SMNVEV (reference sequence).

The genes are TRBV9 and TRBJ2-7; D is unclear. Trimming removed 0 bases at V and 8 bases at J, with 12 bases between. This CDR3 spans 13 amino acids. Germline V gene lookup returns CDR1 SGDLS and CDR2 YYNGEE. CDR3 bases: TGTGCCAGCAGCGTAGTAGCAGAGACTCAGCAGTACTTC. Encoded protein: CASSVVAETQQYF.

This chain links TRBV5-1 with TRBJ2-5; TRBD1 matches 10 bases. The V and J ends lost 0 bases and 2 bases, in that order; junction bases with no gene match: 7. Germline CDR1 is SGHRS and CDR2 is YFSETQ. This CDR3 is built from 17 residues. The CDR3 DNA reads TGCGCCAGCAGCTTGGGATGGACAGGGGGATCTCAAGAGACCCAGTACTTC. This encodes CASSLGWTGGSQETQYF.

The genes are TRBV11-2 and TRBJ2-2; D is unresolved. This CDR3 comprises 15 residues. CDR1 is SGHAT and CDR2 is FQNNGV in the germline V gene. V lost 5 bases and J 6 bases, leaving 16 bases between the germline ends. The CDR3 loop reads CASSPSPSLPGELFF. The CDR3 DNA reads as TGTGCCAGCAGCCCCAGCCCTAGTTTACCCGGGGAGCTGTTTTTT.